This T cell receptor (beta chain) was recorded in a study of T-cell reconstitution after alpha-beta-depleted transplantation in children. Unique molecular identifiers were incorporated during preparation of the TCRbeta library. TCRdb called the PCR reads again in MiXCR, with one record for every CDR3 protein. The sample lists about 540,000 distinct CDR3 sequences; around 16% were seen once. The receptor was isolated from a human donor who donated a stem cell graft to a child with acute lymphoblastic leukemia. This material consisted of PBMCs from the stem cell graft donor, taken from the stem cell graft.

CDR3 amino acids: CASSSEAGGRLFF. The CDR3 region has the DNA TGTGCCAGCAGTTCGGAAGCCGGGGGCAGACTGTTTTTT. The rearrangement joins TRBV12-3 or TRBV12-4 to TRBJ1-4; tentative D call: TRBD1 (6 bases). Trimming removed 4 bases from V and 13 bases from J, with 16 bases in between. The CDR3 is made up of 13 amino acids.